Each of the 29 T cell receptor beta chains below was sequenced from the same sample in a study of memory CD4+ T cells and cytomegalovirus serostatus. The table came from immunoSEQ multiplex PCR; TCRdb's copy has only in-frame clones and leaves some out. The sample lists more than 45,000 clones, about 81% occurring once. Single viable CD3+CD4+CD8-CD45RO+ cells were sorted as the memory CD4+ T cells. The sequencing input was memory CD4+ T cells from blood. The receptors here all came from an adult in good health and CMV-seronegative.

V is TRBV6-1 and J is TRBJ1-3; 8 bases are a match to TRBD1. Per germline, CDR1 MNHNS and CDR2 SASEGT. This CDR3 is 13 amino acids long. With V trimmed by 6 bases and J by 4 bases, 2 bases remained unmatched. CDR3 nucleotide sequence: TGTGCCAGCAGATGGGACAGGGGAAACACCATATATTTT. Amino acids: CASRWDRGNTIYF.

V and J are TRBV29-1 and TRBJ2-6; no clear D. The CDR3 extends over 14 amino acids. With 5 bases removed from V and 0 bases from J, the gap between germline ends came to 8 bases. The germline CDR1 and CDR2 sequences are SQVTM and ANQGSEA. The CDR3 DNA reads TGCAGCGTTTTTTTTAGCTCTGGGGCCAACGTCCTGACTTTC. Protein: CSVFFSSGANVLTF.

The genes are TRBV4-2 and TRBJ1-6; no reliable D call. Trimming cost V 0 bases and J 7 bases, with 7 bases left between them. Per germline, CDR1 LGHNA and CDR2 YNFKEQ. The CDR3 is 14 residues long. CDR3 sequence reads: CASSQESGNSPLHF. In DNA, the CDR3 is TGTGCCAGCAGCCAAGAATCTGGCAATTCACCCCTCCACTTT.

V is TRBV30 and J is TRBJ1-1, with 10 bases fitting TRBD1. Germline CDR1 and CDR2: GTSNPN and SVGIG (reference sequence). The CDR3 loop spans 13 amino acids. J was trimmed by 2 bases and V by 5 bases; bases with no gene match: 2. CDR3 protein: CAWDRGLNTEAFF. CDR3 nucleotide sequence: TGTGCCTGGGACAGGGGGCTAAACACTGAAGCTTTCTTT. The variable domain in full, with the rest retrieved from reference TRBV30 and TRBJ1-1, is SQTIHQWPATLVQPVGSPLSLECTVEGTSNPNLYWYRQAAGRGLQLLFYSVGIGQISSEVPQNLSASRPQDRQFILSSKKLLLSDSGFYLCAWDRGLNTEAFFGQGTRLTVV.

The rearrangement uses TRBV18 and TRBJ2-7; D gene ambiguous. There are 14 residues in the CDR3. V shed 3 bases and J shed 2 bases, with 11 bases lying between them. Germline CDR1 and CDR2: KGHSH and LQKENI. This CDR3 reads CASSPISTAYEQYF. The CDR3 DNA reads as TGTGCCAGCTCACCGATTAGCACAGCCTACGAGCAGTACTTC.

This clone was detected a few times. V is TRBV6-5 and J is TRBJ1-2, with D unresolved. The CDR3 is 15 residues long. V was trimmed by 0 bases and J by 5 bases, leaving 13 bases between them. Germline V gene sequence: CDR1 MNHEY, CDR2 SVGAGI. The DNA for the CDR3 is TGTGCCAGCAGTTACTCTCGTGTGCCAGTGTATGGCTACACCTTC. This encodes CASSYSRVPVYGYTF.

The V call is TRBV11-3, the J call TRBJ2-1; 10 bases map to TRBD1. J gave up 7 bases and V 2 bases, and 8 bases lay outside the gene matches. The CDR3 length is 16 residues. The V gene's germline CDR1 is SGHNT and CDR2 YENEEA. The chain's CDR3 is CASSLSDRGNFNEQFF. For the CDR3, the DNA is TGTGCCAGCAGCTTATCGGACAGGGGGAACTTTAATGAGCAGTTCTTC. The variable domain in full, completed from reference TRBV11-3 and TRBJ2-1, reads EAGVVQSPRYKIIEKKQPVAFWCNPISGHNTLYWYLQNLGQGPELLIRYENEEAVDDSQLPKDRFSAERLKGVDSTLKIQPAELGDSAVYLCASSLSDRGNFNEQFFGPGTRLTVL.

The chain has TRBV19 and TRBJ2-7; D possibly corresponds to TRBD2 (6 bases). Trimming removed 3 bases from V and 4 bases from J, with 10 bases in between. CDR3 length equals 13 residues. Germline V gene data show CDR1 as LNHDA and CDR2 as SQIVND (reference sequence). The CDR3 is CASSMGGGYEQYF. The CDR3 DNA reads as TGTGCCAGTAGTATGGGGGGAGGATACGAGCAGTACTTC.

The chain uses TRBV28 and TRBJ2-6; 8 nucleotides agree with TRBD1. V lost 1 base, J lost 1 base, and 3 bases stayed unmatched. Germline V gene data show CDR1 as MDHEN and CDR2 as SYDVKM. There are 17 residues in the CDR3. This CDR3 is CASSLSRGRSGANVLTF. The DNA for the CDR3 is TGTGCCAGCAGTTTATCCAGGGGGCGGTCTGGGGCCAACGTCCTGACTTTC.

The J gene is TRBJ2-3, the V gene TRBV28; TRBD1 might be the D (6 bases). There are 14 residues in the CDR3. The germline CDR1 and CDR2 sequences are MDHEN and SYDVKM. With 4 bases removed from V and 5 bases from J, the gap between germline ends came to 13 bases. CDR3 sequence reads: CASSSPGALDTQYF. In DNA form, the CDR3 reads TGTGCCAGCAGTTCTCCAGGGGCGCTAGATACGCAGTATTTT.

This clone was recorded a few times. The J gene is TRBJ2-1, the V gene TRBV5-6; weak D call: TRBD1 (6 bases). The CDR3 is made up of 12 amino acids. V shed 6 bases and J shed 10 bases, with 14 bases lying between them. Germline loops: CDR1 SGHDT, CDR2 YYEEEE. In DNA, the CDR3 is TGTGCCAGCACCCTGACAGGTGAGGAGCAGTTCTTC. Translated: CASTLTGEEQFF.

This clone occurred once. V usage is TRBV30 and J usage is TRBJ2-2; D is ambiguous. The germline V gene encodes CDR1 GTSNPN and CDR2 SVGIG (reference sequence). The CDR3 length is 11 residues. Trimming took off 4 bases at V and 6 bases at J, with 6 bases between the two ends. The CDR3 DNA is TGTGCCTGGAATCAGGCCGGGGAGCTGTTTTTT. This translates into CAWNQAGELFF.

V and J are TRBV19 and TRBJ1-2, with D perhaps TRBD1 (6 bases). The CDR3 contains 15 residues. From germline, CDR1 is LNHDA and CDR2 SQIVND (reference sequence). Trimming took off 5 bases at V and 5 bases at J, with 18 bases between the two ends. For the CDR3, the DNA is TGTGCCAGTAGTTCTCGTCTAAGACAGGAGTATGGCTACACCTTC. This encodes CASSSRLRQEYGYTF.

A few counts support this clone. The chain has TRBV7-8 and TRBJ1-1; D gene ambiguous. Germline assignment: CDR1 SGHVS and CDR2 FQNEAQ. V lost 1 base to trimming and J lost 0 bases, with 6 bases between them. CDR3 length equals 14 residues. DNA for the CDR3: TGTGCCAGCAGCTTAGAGTTTATGAACACTGAAGCTTTCTTT. Its translation: CASSLEFMNTEAFF.

V usage is TRBV19 and J usage is TRBJ2-6; 10 nucleotides agree with TRBD1. V shed 3 bases and J 0 bases; nucleotides not matched to a gene: 8. This CDR3 comprises 19 residues. The germline V gene encodes CDR1 LNHDA and CDR2 SQIVND (reference sequence). CDR3 bases: TGTGCCAGTAGTATGGGCGGCTGGACAGGGGGCTCTGGGGCCAACGTCCTGACTTTC. Translation: CASSMGGWTGGSGANVLTF.

V is TRBV5-1 and J is TRBJ1-2; D may be TRBD1 (6 bases). The CDR3 runs 13 residues. V lost 7 bases and J lost 6, with 16 bases in between. Germline loops: CDR1 SGHRS, CDR2 YFSETQ. In DNA form, the CDR3 reads TGCGCCAGCGCGATCCAACAGGGAAATGGCTACACCTTC. Protein: CASAIQQGNGYTF.

The chain uses TRBV7-8 and TRBJ1-4; D call uncertain. Germline V gene sequence: CDR1 SGHVS, CDR2 FQNEAQ. The CDR3 is made up of 15 amino acids. The V end was cut by 2 bases, the J end by 5 bases, with 12 bases between. CDR3 in amino acids: CASSLSGSRNEKLFF. The CDR3 DNA reads TGTGCCAGCAGCTTATCGGGATCCAGGAATGAAAAACTGTTTTTT.

The rearrangement uses TRBV19 and TRBJ2-7; TRBD1 might be the D (5 bases). Germline CDR1 and CDR2: LNHDA and SQIVND (reference sequence). This CDR3 has 14 amino acids. The V end lost 5 bases, the J end lost 3 bases, and 14 bases lay between the germline ends. The CDR3 sequence: CASSFRQSHYEQYF. In nucleotides, the CDR3 is TGTGCCAGTAGTTTTCGACAGAGCCACTACGAGCAGTACTTC.

V is TRBV5-4 and J is TRBJ2-7; 7 bases align to TRBD2. The CDR3 runs to 14 residues. Germline values: CDR1 SGHNT, CDR2 YYREEE (reference sequence). J was trimmed by 5 bases and V by 3 bases; bases with no gene match: 8. The CDR3 region is CASSSQGGYDEQYF. The CDR3 coding sequence is TGTGCCAGCAGCTCCCAGGGAGGGTACGACGAGCAGTACTTC.

This chain uses TRBV30 with TRBJ2-1, with D perhaps TRBD2 (6 bases). The CDR3 is 11 residues long. The V end lost 2 bases, the J end lost 12 bases, and 11 bases lay between the germline ends. CDR1 GTSNPN and CDR2 SVGIG come from the germline V gene (reference sequence). The CDR3 loop reads CAWSRDSWQFF. As DNA, the CDR3 is TGTGCCTGGAGTCGGGACTCCTGGCAGTTCTTC. Drawing the rest from reference TRBV30 and TRBJ2-1, the complete variable domain is SQTIHQWPATLVQPVGSPLSLECTVEGTSNPNLYWYRQAAGRGLQLLFYSVGIGQISSEVPQNLSASRPQDRQFILSSKKLLLSDSGFYLCAWSRDSWQFFGPGTRLTVL.

The gene calls are TRBV14 and TRBJ2-2; 8 positions match TRBD2. Germline CDR1 reads SGHDN; CDR2 reads FVKESK. V lost 3 bases and J lost 6; bases outside the gene matches: 3. The CDR3 loop spans 14 amino acids. CDR3 region: CASSHPGGAGELFF. In DNA, the CDR3 is TGTGCCAGCAGCCACCCCGGGGGGGCCGGGGAGCTGTTTTTT.

A few counts support this clone. The chain employs TRBV28 and TRBJ1-5; no clear D. Germline CDR1 MDHEN, CDR2 SYDVKM. The CDR3 loop spans 15 amino acids. V shed 6 bases and J shed 3 bases, with 15 bases lying between them. The CDR3 here is CASRSEDGYNQPQHF. For the CDR3, the DNA is TGTGCCAGCAGGAGCGAAGACGGATACAATCAGCCCCAGCATTTT. Combining the CDR3 with reference TRBV28 and TRBJ1-5 gives the whole variable domain DVKVTQSSRYLVKRTGEKVFLECVQDMDHENMFWYRQDPGLGLRLIYFSYDVKMKEKGDIPEGYSVSREKKERFSLILESASTNQTSMYLCASRSEDGYNQPQHFGDGTRLSIL.

The chain uses TRBV29-1 and TRBJ2-3; 13 bases are shared with TRBD2. Losses at the gene ends were 5 bases for V and 4 bases for J; bases not matched to a gene: 3. Germline CDR1 and CDR2: SQVTM and ANQGSEA. This CDR3 comprises 14 residues. CDR3 in amino acids: CSVTSGGGSDTQYF. CDR3 coding DNA: TGCAGCGTTACTAGCGGGGGGGGCTCAGATACGCAGTATTTT.

This clone was detected only a few times. This rearrangement joins TRBV5-4 to TRBJ1-1, with TRBD1 matching over 8 bases. The germline V gene has CDR1 SGHNT and CDR2 YYREEE (reference sequence). Losses at the gene ends were 1 base for V and 0 bases for J; bases not matched to a gene: 2. The CDR3 totals 15 residues. The CDR3 DNA follows: TGTGCCAGCAGCTTGCGGACAGGGATGAACACTGAAGCTTTCTTT. Its protein is CASSLRTGMNTEAFF.

The V gene is TRBV7-8, the J gene TRBJ1-1; D gene unclear. The germline gives CDR1 SGHVS, CDR2 FQNEAQ. Trimming took off 5 bases at V and 3 bases at J, with 25 bases between the two ends. The CDR3 length is 18 residues. The CDR3 here is CASSPQRRVKPEDTEAFF. In nucleotides, the CDR3 is TGTGCCAGCAGCCCCCAGAGGAGGGTGAAGCCTGAAGACACTGAAGCTTTCTTT.

The chain combines TRBV11-2 with TRBJ1-2; D uncertain. The CDR3 consists of 14 residues. Trimming pared 0 bases from V and 7 bases from J, leaving 12 bases between. CDR1 SGHAT and CDR2 FQNNGV come from the germline V gene. The CDR3 region is CASSLEAAVGGYTF. The CDR3 nucleotides read TGTGCCAGCAGCTTAGAAGCTGCGGTGGGTGGCTACACCTTC.

The CDR3 nucleotides are TGTGCCAGCAGCCAAGACCTAGGACAGGGGAACACTGAAGCTTTCTTT. Its translation is CASSQDLGQGNTEAFF. The rearrangement uses TRBV4-2 and TRBJ1-1; 8 bases map to TRBD1. The length of the CDR3 is 16 residues. The germline V gene has CDR1 LGHNA and CDR2 YNFKEQ. The junction had 4 bases not matched to a gene; V was cut back by 0 bases and J by 1 base.

V gene TRBV5-6 combines with J gene TRBJ2-1; D may match TRBD1 or TRBD2 (5 bases each). Per the germline V gene, CDR1 is SGHDT and CDR2 is YYEEEE. This CDR3 is 12 amino acids long. Trimming cost V 2 bases and J 10 bases, with 10 bases left between them. The CDR3 region is CASSFFGTEQFF. The CDR3 DNA follows: TGTGCCAGCAGCTTTTTCGGGACCGAGCAGTTCTTC. Full variable domain (remainder filled in from reference TRBV5-6 and TRBJ2-1): DAGVTQSPTHLIKTRGQQVTLRCSPKSGHDTVSWYQQALGQGPQFIFQYYEEEERQRGNFPDRFSGHQFPNYSSELNVNALLLGDSALYLCASSFFGTEQFFGPGTRLTVL.

This clone is a singleton in its sample. The chain links TRBV15 to TRBJ2-2; 7 bases map to TRBD1. The V gene end was trimmed by 5 bases and the J gene end by 5 bases; junction bases not matched to a gene: 5. Looked up from germline, CDR1 is LNHNV and CDR2 is YYDKDF (reference sequence). The CDR3 is 14 residues long. This CDR3 reads CATSGTVETGELFF. The CDR3 region has the DNA TGTGCCACCAGCGGGACAGTTGAAACCGGGGAGCTGTTTTTT.